This TCR beta chain was captured in a study of blood T cell repertoires in COVID-19. Looked up from germline, CDR1 is MRHNA and CDR2 is SNTAGT. Unmatched junction bases numbered 4, after V lost 3 bases and J lost 2 bases. This CDR3 has 14 residues. Libraries were prepared by immunoSEQ multiplex PCR; TCRdb keeps only in-frame clonotypes and omits some of them. The table lists some 260,000 clones, about 89% of them singletons, with under 9.5% in the top ten. Those who participated ranged in age from roughly 18 to 95 years and resided in about 24 US areas. Researchers sorted participants into cohorts using their self-reported clinical history.

Sample: PBMCs or T cells enriched from blood (not recorded which). This sequence joins TRBV6-4 and TRBJ2-7, with 7 bases lining up with TRBD2. This receptor was obtained from a man aged 35 to 55 who had recovered from COVID-19. CDR3 bases: TGTGCCAGCAGTGAGACTAGCCGAACCTACGAGCAGTACTTC. This encodes CASSETSRTYEQYF.